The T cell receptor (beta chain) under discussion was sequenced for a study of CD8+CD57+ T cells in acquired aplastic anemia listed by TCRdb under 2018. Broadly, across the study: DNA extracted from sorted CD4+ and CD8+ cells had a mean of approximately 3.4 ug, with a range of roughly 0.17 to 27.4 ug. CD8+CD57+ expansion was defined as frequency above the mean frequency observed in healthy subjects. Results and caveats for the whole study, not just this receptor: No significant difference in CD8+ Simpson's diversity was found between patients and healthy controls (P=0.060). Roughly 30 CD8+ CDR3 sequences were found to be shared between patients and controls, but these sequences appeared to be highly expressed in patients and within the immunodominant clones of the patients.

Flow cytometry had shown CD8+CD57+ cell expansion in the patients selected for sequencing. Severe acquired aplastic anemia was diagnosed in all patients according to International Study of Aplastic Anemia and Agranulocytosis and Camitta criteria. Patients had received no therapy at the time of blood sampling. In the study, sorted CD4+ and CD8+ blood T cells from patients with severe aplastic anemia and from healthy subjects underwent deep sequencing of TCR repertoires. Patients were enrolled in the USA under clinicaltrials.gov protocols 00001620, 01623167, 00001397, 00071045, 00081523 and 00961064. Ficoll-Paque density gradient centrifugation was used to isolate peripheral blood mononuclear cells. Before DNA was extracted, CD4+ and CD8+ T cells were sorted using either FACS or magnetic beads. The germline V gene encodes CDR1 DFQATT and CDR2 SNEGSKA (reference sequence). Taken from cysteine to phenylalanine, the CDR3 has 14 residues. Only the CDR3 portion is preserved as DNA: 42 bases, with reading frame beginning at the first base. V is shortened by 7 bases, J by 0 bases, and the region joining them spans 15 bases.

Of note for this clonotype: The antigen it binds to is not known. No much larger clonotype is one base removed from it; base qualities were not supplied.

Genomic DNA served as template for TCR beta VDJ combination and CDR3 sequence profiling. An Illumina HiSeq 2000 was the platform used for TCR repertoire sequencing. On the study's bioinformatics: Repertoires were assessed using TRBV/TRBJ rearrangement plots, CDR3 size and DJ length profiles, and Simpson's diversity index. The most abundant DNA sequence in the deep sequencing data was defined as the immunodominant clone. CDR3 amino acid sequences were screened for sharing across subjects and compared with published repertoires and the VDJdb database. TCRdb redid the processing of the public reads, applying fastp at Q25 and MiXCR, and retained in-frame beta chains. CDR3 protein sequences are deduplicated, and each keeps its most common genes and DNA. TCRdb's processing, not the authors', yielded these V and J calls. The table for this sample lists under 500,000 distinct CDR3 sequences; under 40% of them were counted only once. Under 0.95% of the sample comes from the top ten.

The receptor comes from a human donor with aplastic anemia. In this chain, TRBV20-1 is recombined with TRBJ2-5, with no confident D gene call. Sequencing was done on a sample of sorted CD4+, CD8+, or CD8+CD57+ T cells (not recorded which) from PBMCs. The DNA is TGCAGTGTAGTGGCAGCAAAGAACCAAGAGACCCAGTACTTC. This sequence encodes CSVVAAKNQETQYF.